This T cell receptor (beta chain) stems from a study of cytomegalovirus exposure and HLA in healthy donors. Study-wide background: The study placed roughly four fifths of its approximately 400 genotyped donors in the Caucasian-associated ancestry cluster.

CDR1 is MNHEY, CDR2 SMNVEV, per germline (reference sequence). The CDR3 is 14 residues long. V shed 7 bases and J shed 7 bases, with 14 bases lying between them. General study findings and limits: A later analysis reportedly found fewer N-insertions in an Asian-associated ancestry cluster than the roughly 670-donor mean.

As concerns this clone: Its cognate antigen is unknown.

Though nominally healthy at sampling, donors likely had unrecorded immune exposures. The study ran its PCR with 60 Vbeta and 13 Jbeta primers. Generated by immunoSEQ multiplex PCR, the TCRdb table keeps only in-frame clones and is missing some. The sample has approximately 150,000 clones; roughly 83% are singletons. This chain uses TRBV27 with TRBJ1-6, with TRBD1 as a possible D gene (6 bases). Material for sequencing was PBMCs. The receptor was derived from a young man in good health and CMV-seronegative. CDR3 sequence: CASKFGQSNSPLHF. CDR3 bases: TGTGCCAGCAAATTCGGACAGTCCAATTCACCCCTCCACTTT.